This TCR beta chain was sequenced for a study of blood T cell repertoires in COVID-19. Study information: Donors in the United States, Italy and Spain gave samples during acute or convalescent COVID-19. Sources were T cells, B-cell-depleted T cells, or PBMCs; the material itself was cDNA or gDNA.

In the original processing: Amplification with reference gene primers provided the estimates of nucleated cell counts. Sequencing used immunoSEQ multiplex PCR; TCRdb keeps in-frame clones, though not all of them. V and J calls and clone size are given by that table; D and trimming were obtained from the DNA. The sample carries under 350,000 clones, over 75% recorded once. V lost 4 bases to trimming and J lost 1 base, with 23 bases between them. This CDR3 contains 19 residues. Germline V gives CDR1 LNHDA, CDR2 SQIVND (reference sequence). This chain uses TRBV19 with TRBJ2-1, with a tentative D call TRBD2 (6 bases). This clonotype was sampled from a human donor in a cohort sampled during active COVID-19. The material sequenced was peripheral blood. The CDR3 is CASSKGGFSPVASYNEQFF. The CDR3 nucleotides are TGTGCCAGTAGTAAGGGAGGCTTCTCACCCGTCGCGTCCTACAATGAGCAGTTCTTC.